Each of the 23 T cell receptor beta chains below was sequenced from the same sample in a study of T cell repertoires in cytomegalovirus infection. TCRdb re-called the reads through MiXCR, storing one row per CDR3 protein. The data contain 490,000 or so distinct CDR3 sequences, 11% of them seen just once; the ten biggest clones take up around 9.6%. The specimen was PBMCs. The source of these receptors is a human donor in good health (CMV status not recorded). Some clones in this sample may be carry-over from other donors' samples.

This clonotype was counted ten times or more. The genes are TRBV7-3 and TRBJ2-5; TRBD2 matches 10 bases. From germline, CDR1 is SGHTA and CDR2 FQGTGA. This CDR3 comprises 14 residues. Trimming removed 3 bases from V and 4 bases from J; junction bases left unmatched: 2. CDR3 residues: CASSFLAGVETQYF. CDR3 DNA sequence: TGTGCCAGCAGCTTCCTAGCGGGAGTAGAGACCCAGTACTTC.

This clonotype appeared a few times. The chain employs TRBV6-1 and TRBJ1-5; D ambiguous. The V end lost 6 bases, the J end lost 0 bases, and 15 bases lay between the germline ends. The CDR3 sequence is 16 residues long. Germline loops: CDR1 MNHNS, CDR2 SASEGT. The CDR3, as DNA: TGTGCCAGCAGGCCTGTACCCGGCTATAGCAATCAGCCCCAGCATTTT. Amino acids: CASRPVPGYSNQPQHF.

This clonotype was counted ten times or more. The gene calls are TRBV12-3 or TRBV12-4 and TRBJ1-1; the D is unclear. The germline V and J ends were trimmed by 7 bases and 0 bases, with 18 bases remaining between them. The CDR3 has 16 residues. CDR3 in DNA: TGTGCCAGCACCGAATCGAGGGAATTCATGAACACTGAAGCTTTCTTT. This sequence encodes CASTESREFMNTEAFF.

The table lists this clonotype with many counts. This chain's CDR3 is CASSPFGRGLAGYNEQFF. For the CDR3, the DNA is TGTGCCAGCTCACCTTTCGGCCGCGGACTAGCGGGGTACAATGAGCAGTTCTTC. V usage is TRBV18 and J usage is TRBJ2-1; TRBD2 agrees at 12 bases. Trimming removed 3 bases from V and 4 bases from J; junction bases left unmatched: 10. CDR1 KGHSH and CDR2 LQKENI come from the germline V gene. This CDR3 comprises 18 residues.

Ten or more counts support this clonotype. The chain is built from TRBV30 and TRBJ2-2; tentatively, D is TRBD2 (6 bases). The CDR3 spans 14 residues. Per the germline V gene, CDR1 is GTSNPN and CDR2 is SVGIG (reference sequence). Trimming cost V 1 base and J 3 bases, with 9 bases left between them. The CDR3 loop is CAWSDGSDTGELFF. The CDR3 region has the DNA TGTGCCTGGAGTGACGGGAGTGACACCGGGGAGCTGTTTTTT.

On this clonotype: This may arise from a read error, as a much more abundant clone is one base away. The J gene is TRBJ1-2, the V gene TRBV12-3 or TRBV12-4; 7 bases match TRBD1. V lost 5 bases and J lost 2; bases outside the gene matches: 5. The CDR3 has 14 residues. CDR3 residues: CASSPTGQNYGYTF. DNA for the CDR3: TGTGCCAGCAGTCCCACGGGACAGAACTATGGCTACACCTTC.

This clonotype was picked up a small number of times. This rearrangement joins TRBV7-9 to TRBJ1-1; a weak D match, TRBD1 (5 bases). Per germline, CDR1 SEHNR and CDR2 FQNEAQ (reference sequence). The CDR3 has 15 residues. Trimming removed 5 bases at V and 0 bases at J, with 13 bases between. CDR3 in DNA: TGTGCCAGCAGCGGGCAGGGAGGGGTGAACACTGAAGCTTTCTTT. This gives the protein CASSGQGGVNTEAFF.

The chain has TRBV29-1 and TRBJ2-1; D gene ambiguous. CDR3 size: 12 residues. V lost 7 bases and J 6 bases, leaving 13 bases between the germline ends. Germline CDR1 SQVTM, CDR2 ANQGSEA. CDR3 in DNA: TGCAGCGCGAGAAAGGATCGCAATGAGCAGTTCTTC. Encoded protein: CSARKDRNEQFF.

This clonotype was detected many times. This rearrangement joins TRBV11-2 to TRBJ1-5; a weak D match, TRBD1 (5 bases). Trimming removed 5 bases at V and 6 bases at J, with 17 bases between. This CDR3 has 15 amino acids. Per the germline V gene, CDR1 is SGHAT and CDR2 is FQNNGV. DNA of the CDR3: TGTGCCAGCAGCCCGACAGCCGGAGGGAGTCAGCCCCAGCATTTT. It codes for CASSPTAGGSQPQHF.

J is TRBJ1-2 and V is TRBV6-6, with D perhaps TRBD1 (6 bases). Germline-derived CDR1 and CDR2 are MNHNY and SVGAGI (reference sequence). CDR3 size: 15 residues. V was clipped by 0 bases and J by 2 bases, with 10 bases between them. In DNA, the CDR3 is TGTGCCAGCAGTTACTCGGGGGGCGTCAACTATGGCTACACCTTC. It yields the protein CASSYSGGVNYGYTF.

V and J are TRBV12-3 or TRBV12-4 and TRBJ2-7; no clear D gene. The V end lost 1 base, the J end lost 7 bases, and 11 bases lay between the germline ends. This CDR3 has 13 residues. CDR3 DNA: TGTGCCAGCAGTTTAGGCAAGGCCTGGGAGCAGTACTTC. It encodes CASSLGKAWEQYF.

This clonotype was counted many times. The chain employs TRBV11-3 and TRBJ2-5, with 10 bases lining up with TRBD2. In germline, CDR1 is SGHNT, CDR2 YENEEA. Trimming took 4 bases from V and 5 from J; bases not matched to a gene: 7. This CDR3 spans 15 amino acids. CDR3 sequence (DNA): TGTGCCAGCAGCTCTTCACTAGCGGGAAGGGAGACCCAGTACTTC. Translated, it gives CASSSSLAGRETQYF.

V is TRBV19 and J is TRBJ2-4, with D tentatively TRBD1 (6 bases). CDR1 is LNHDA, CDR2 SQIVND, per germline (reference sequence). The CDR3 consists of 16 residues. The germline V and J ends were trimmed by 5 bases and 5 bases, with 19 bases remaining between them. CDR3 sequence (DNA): TGTGCCAGTAGTGTACACAGGGAACCACCCCAAAACATTCAGTACTTC. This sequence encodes CASSVHREPPQNIQYF.

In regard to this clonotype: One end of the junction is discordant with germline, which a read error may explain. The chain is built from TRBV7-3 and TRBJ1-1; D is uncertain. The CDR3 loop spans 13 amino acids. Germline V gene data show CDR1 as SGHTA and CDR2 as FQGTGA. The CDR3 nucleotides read TGTGGCAGCAGCCCTGGGGTGAACACTGAAGCTTTCTTT. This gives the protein CGSSPGVNTEAFF.

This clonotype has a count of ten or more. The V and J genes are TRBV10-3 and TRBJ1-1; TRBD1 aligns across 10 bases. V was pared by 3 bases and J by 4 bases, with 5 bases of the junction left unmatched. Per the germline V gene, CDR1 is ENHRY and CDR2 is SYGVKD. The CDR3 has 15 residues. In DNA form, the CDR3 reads TGTGCCATCAGTGATAGGGACAGGGGAGTCACTGAAGCTTTCTTT. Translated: CAISDRDRGVTEAFF.

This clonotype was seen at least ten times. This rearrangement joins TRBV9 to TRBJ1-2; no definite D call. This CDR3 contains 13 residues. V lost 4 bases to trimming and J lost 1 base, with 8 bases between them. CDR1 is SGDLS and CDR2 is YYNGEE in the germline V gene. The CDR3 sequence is CASSPEGNYGYTF. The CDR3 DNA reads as TGTGCCAGCAGCCCTGAGGGTAACTATGGCTACACCTTC.

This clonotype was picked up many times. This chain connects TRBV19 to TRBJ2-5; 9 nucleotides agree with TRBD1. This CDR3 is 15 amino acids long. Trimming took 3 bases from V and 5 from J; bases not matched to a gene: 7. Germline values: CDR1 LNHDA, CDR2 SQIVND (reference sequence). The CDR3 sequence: CASSIVTGGFETQYF. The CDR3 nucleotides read TGTGCCAGTAGTATTGTGACAGGGGGGTTCGAGACCCAGTACTTC.

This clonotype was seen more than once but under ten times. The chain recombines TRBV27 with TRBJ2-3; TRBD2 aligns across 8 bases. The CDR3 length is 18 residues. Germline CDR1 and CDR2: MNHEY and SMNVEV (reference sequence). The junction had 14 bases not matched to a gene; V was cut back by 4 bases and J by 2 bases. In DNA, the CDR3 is TGTGCCAGCAGTTGGGCCAGGGGAGCGGGAGCCCACACAGATACGCAGTATTTT. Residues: CASSWARGAGAHTDTQYF.

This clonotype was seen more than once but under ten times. CDR3 sequence: CSASPGSGQFF. CDR3 coding DNA: TGCAGTGCTAGCCCCGGATCCGGGCAGTTCTTC. V is TRBV20-1 and J is TRBJ2-1; the D is unclear. The CDR3 runs to 11 residues. In germline, CDR1 is DFQATT, CDR2 SNEGSKA (reference sequence). The ends were cut back, 3 bases at V and 12 bases at J, with 12 bases in the middle.

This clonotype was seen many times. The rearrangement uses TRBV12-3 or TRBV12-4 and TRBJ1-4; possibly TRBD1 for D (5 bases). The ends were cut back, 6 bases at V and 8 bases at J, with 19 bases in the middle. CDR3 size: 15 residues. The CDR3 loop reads CASSPVAGSEEKLFF. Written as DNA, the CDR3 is TGTGCCAGCAGCCCAGTGGCAGGGTCCGAAGAAAAACTGTTTTTT.

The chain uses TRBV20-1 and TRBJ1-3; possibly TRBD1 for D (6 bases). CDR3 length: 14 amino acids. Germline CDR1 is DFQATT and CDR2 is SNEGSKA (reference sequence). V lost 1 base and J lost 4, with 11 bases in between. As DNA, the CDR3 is TGCAGTGCTAGAGTGGGGGCTGGCGGAAACACCATATATTTT. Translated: CSARVGAGGNTIYF.

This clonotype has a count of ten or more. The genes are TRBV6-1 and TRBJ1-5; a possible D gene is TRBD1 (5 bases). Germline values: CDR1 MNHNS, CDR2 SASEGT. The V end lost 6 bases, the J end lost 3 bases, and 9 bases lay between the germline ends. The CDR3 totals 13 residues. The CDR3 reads CASRGGINQPQHF. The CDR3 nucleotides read TGTGCCAGCAGGGGGGGAATCAATCAGCCCCAGCATTTT.

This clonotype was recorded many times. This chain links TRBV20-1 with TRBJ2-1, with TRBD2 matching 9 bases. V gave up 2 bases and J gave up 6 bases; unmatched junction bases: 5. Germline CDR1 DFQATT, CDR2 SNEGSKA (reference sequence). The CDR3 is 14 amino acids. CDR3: CSARPTSGFNEQFF. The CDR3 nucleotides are TGCAGTGCTAGACCGACTAGCGGCTTCAATGAGCAGTTCTTC.